These 30 T cell receptor beta chains originate from one sample sequenced in a study of cytomegalovirus exposure and HLA in healthy donors. A multiplex PCR was run with 60 Vbeta primers and 13 Jbeta primers. Sequencing was performed with immunoSEQ multiplex PCR; in TCRdb, only in-frame clones are kept and a portion is missing. The data hold roughly 98,000 clones, with around 68% observed a single time. The specimen was PBMCs. The receptors come from a man aged 50 to 60 in good health and CMV-seronegative.

The J gene is TRBJ2-3, the V gene TRBV7-3, with 7 bases matching TRBD1. CDR1 is SGHTA, CDR2 FQGTGA, per germline. Trimming cost V 1 base and J 1 base; bases outside gene matches: 8. CDR3 length: 17 amino acids. CDR3: CASSLISEGGRTDTQYF. In DNA, the CDR3 is TGTGCCAGCAGCTTAATCTCAGAAGGGGGCCGCACAGATACGCAGTATTTT.

In this sample, this clone turned up a few times. V is TRBV5-1 and J is TRBJ2-5; 9 bases line up with TRBD2. The DNA end lines up better with TRBJ2-7; the J call may be wrong. The CDR3 has 13 amino acids. Germline V gives CDR1 SGHRS, CDR2 YFSETQ. CDR3 DNA: TGCGCCAGCAAAGTTAGCGGGAGTTACGAGCAGTACTTC. It encodes CASKVSGSYEQYF.

This clone has just a few counts. This chain uses TRBV5-1 with TRBJ1-1; TRBD1 matches at 7 bases. This CDR3 has 15 residues. Unmatched junction bases numbered 11, after V lost 6 bases and J lost 3 bases. CDR1 is SGHRS, CDR2 YFSETQ, per germline. The chain's CDR3 is CASNPPDRTHTEAFF. The DNA of the CDR3 is TGCGCCAGCAACCCACCGGACAGGACCCACACTGAAGCTTTCTTT.

About this clone itself: Within the sample, other DNA sequences also encode this same CDR3. The chain uses TRBV9 and TRBJ2-7; D is unclear. The CDR3 length is 15 residues. V was trimmed by 4 bases and J by 2 bases, leaving 16 bases between them. From germline, CDR1 is SGDLS and CDR2 YYNGEE. This CDR3 reads CASSPSLGPAYEQYF. CDR3 bases: TGTGCCAGCAGCCCTTCCCTGGGCCCCGCCTACGAGCAGTACTTC.

Of note for this clone: Germline is not matched at one junction end, which may reflect a read error. Distinct nucleotide sequences in the sample also encode this CDR3. The V call is TRBV27, the J call TRBJ2-7; the match to TRBD2 covers 7 bases. The CDR3 is made up of 14 amino acids. Germline V gene data show CDR1 as MNHEY and CDR2 as SMNVEV (reference sequence). The CDR3 coding sequence is TGCGCCAGCAGTTCTAGACTAGCCGCGGGTGAGCAGTACTTC. Translating gives CASSSRLAAGEQYF.

The J gene is TRBJ1-5, the V gene TRBV10-3; TRBD1 might be the D (6 bases). V lost 5 bases to trimming and J lost 4 bases, with 12 bases between them. Germline-derived CDR1 and CDR2 are ENHRY and SYGVKD. The CDR3 spans 14 residues. The CDR3 is CAISTGQSNQPQHF. In nucleotides, the CDR3 is TGTGCCATCAGTACAGGGCAAAGTAATCAGCCCCAGCATTTT.

Details on this clone: Because the CDR3's place on the DNA is in doubt, the DNA is left out and the CDR3 is given as listed by TCRdb. The chain recombines TRBV28 with TRBJ1-1; TRBD1 is the table's D call and was not checked against the DNA. The germline V gene has CDR1 MDHEN and CDR2 SYDVKM. Inclusive of both ends, the CDR3 amounts to 15 amino acids. The CDR3 is CASSFFGQGNTEAFF.

A few counts support this clone. The rearrangement uses TRBV5-6 and TRBJ1-1, with D perhaps TRBD1 (6 bases). CDR1 and CDR2 from the germline V gene are SGHDT and YYEEEE. The germline V and J ends were trimmed by 3 bases and 3 bases, with 12 bases remaining between them. The CDR3 has 14 amino acids. CDR3 sequence (DNA): TGTGCCAGCAGCTCCCTGGGGGCGGACACTGAAGCTTTCTTT. This codes for CASSSLGADTEAFF.

The rearrangement joins TRBV23-1 to TRBJ2-7; 8 nucleotides line up with TRBD1. TRBV23-1 is filed as an ORF, its function uncertain. Trimming removed 8 bases from V and 1 base from J; junction bases left unmatched: 4. This CDR3 region has 13 residues. The CDR3 here is CASLDRGSYEQYF. The CDR3 nucleotides read TGCGCCAGCCTCGACAGGGGATCCTACGAGCAGTACTTC.

This clone appeared once. The chain combines TRBV6-6 with TRBJ1-1; D is unclear. The CDR3 is made up of 13 amino acids. The V end was cut by 5 bases, the J end by 2 bases, with 9 bases between. Germline loops: CDR1 MNHNY, CDR2 SVGAGI (reference sequence). Here the CDR3 reads CASSPYPNTEAFF. CDR3 coding DNA: TGTGCCAGCAGTCCCTACCCCAACACTGAAGCTTTCTTT.

J is TRBJ2-2 and V is TRBV19, with 9 bases aligning to TRBD1. This CDR3 has 14 amino acids. The germline V gene encodes CDR1 LNHDA and CDR2 SQIVND (reference sequence). Unmatched junction bases numbered 7, after V lost 11 bases and J lost 3 bases. The CDR3 region is CASSQGAYTGELFF. CDR3 DNA sequence: TGTGCCTCCTCACAGGGGGCGTACACCGGGGAGCTGTTTTTT. The variable domain in full, with the rest retrieved from reference TRBV19 and TRBJ2-2, is DGGITQSPKYLFRKEGQNVTLSCEQNLNHDAMYWYRQDPGQGLRLIYYSQIVNDFQKGDIAEGYSVSREKKESFPLTVTSAQKNPTAFYLCASSQGAYTGELFFGEGSRLTVL.

This clone came up a few times. V usage is TRBV15 and J usage is TRBJ1-2; TRBD1 might be the D (5 bases). Germline CDR1 LNHNV, CDR2 YYDKDF (reference sequence). The CDR3 extends over 13 amino acids. V was cut by 2 bases and J by 10 bases, with 14 bases left in between. CDR3 sequence reads: CATSRRDSWDYTF. For the CDR3, the DNA is TGTGCCACCAGCAGACGGGACTCGTGGGACTACACCTTC.

This clone turned up a few times. The gene calls are TRBV5-4 and TRBJ2-3, with a possible D match to TRBD2 (6 bases). Trimming removed 2 bases from V and 5 bases from J, with 15 bases in between. The germline V gene has CDR1 SGHNT and CDR2 YYREEE (reference sequence). This CDR3 contains 15 residues. The CDR3 is CASSFAGLDLDTQYF. CDR3 in DNA: TGTGCCAGCAGCTTTGCGGGGCTTGATTTAGATACGCAGTATTTT. Using reference TRBV5-4 and TRBJ2-3 for the parts outside the CDR3, the full variable domain is ETGVTQSPTHLIKTRGQQVTLRCSSQSGHNTVSWYQQALGQGPQFIFQYYREEENGRGNFPPRFSGLQFPNYSSELNVNALELDDSALYLCASSFAGLDLDTQYFGPGTRLTVL.

J is TRBJ2-3 and V is TRBV2; 9 bases align to TRBD2. Germline trimming cut 4 bases from V and 0 bases from J; bases unmatched to any gene: 8. The CDR3 covers 17 residues. Germline loops: CDR1 SNHLY, CDR2 FYNNEI. The CDR3 protein is CASSGLAADTSTDTQYF. Written as DNA, the CDR3 is TGTGCCAGCAGTGGACTAGCGGCTGATACTAGCACAGATACGCAGTATTTT.

The J gene is TRBJ2-7, the V gene TRBV5-1, with a tentative D call TRBD1 (5 bases). The germline V gene has CDR1 SGHRS and CDR2 YFSETQ. The V gene lost 4 bases and the J gene lost 0 bases, with 23 bases spanning the gap. The CDR3 contains 18 residues. The CDR3 DNA sequence: TGCGCCAGCAGCGAGACCGAACACTCAGGGTCCTTCTCCTACGAGCAGTACTTC. It is translated as CASSETEHSGSFSYEQYF.

The chain has TRBV2 and TRBJ2-5; TRBD2 might be the D (6 bases). Trimming took 11 bases from V and 5 from J, leaving 12 bases between them. Germline CDR1 SNHLY, CDR2 FYNNEI. This CDR3 contains 11 residues. The CDR3 DNA follows: TGTGCCGGAGGGCCTGGGGAGACCCAGTACTTC. Translating gives CAGGPGETQYF.

The J gene is TRBJ2-5, the V gene TRBV4-3; 10 nucleotides match TRBD1. The assigned J gene may be wrong: the sequence end matches TRBJ2-7 better. CDR1 LGHNA and CDR2 YSLEER come from the germline V gene. The CDR3 runs 14 residues. As DNA, the CDR3 is TGCGCCAGCAGCGGTGACCGGACAGGGGGCGAGCAGTACTTC. Its protein product is CASSGDRTGGEQYF.

This clone was counted a few times. The genes are TRBV9 and TRBJ1-1; D uncertain. The CDR3 has 13 amino acids. With 4 bases removed from V and 3 bases from J, the gap between germline ends came to 10 bases. Germline loops: CDR1 SGDLS, CDR2 YYNGEE. The CDR3 spells CASSPSGYTEAFF. CDR3 nucleotides: TGTGCCAGCAGCCCGTCGGGGTACACTGAAGCTTTCTTT.

V and J are TRBV6-1 and TRBJ1-1; D gene unclear. With 8 bases removed from V and 5 bases from J, the gap between germline ends came to 15 bases. The CDR3 is 13 amino acids. The V gene's germline CDR1 is MNHNS and CDR2 SASEGT. The CDR3 nucleotides are TGTGCCAGCGTTTCGGGTGGTTGGACTGAAGCTTTCTTT. It translates to CASVSGGWTEAFF.

In its sample, this clone was seen once. As DNA, the CDR3 is TGTGCCAACATGGTATCCGGGACAGGGGGATACTTC. This gives the protein CANMVSGTGGYF. J is TRBJ2-5 and V is TRBV28; 11 nucleotides align to TRBD1. From germline, CDR1 is MDHEN and CDR2 SYDVKM. The CDR3 length is 12 residues. J was trimmed by 14 bases and V by 10 bases; bases with no gene match: 12.

This chain links TRBV28 with TRBJ1-5, with a tentative D call TRBD1 (5 bases). In germline, CDR1 is MDHEN, CDR2 SYDVKM. CDR3 length: 16 residues. Deletions cut 1 base from V and 1 base from J, with 11 bases between. The CDR3 sequence is CASSLYLGGSNQPQHF. The CDR3 bases are TGTGCCAGCAGTTTATATCTCGGGGGAAGCAATCAGCCCCAGCATTTT.

The chain employs TRBV6-1 and TRBJ2-7, with TRBD2 as a possible D gene (5 bases). Per germline, CDR1 MNHNS and CDR2 SASEGT. CDR3 length: 12 residues. Trimming stripped 7 bases from V and 6 bases from J, with 13 bases between. The CDR3 sequence: CASTPTRGEQYF. CDR3 nucleotides: TGTGCCAGCACCCCAACCCGGGGCGAGCAGTACTTC.

The V and J genes are TRBV5-6 and TRBJ2-7, with a possible D match to TRBD1 (6 bases). The V end lost 4 bases, the J end lost 6 bases, and 20 bases lay between the germline ends. There are 15 residues in the CDR3. Per germline, CDR1 SGHDT and CDR2 YYEEEE. The CDR3 DNA is TGTGCCAGCAGCCGACTACAGGGCTACTCTCCCGAGCAGTACTTC. It specifies CASSRLQGYSPEQYF.

This clone was counted a few times. The chain links TRBV7-5 to TRBJ2-7; the table names TRBD2, a call not compared with the DNA. TRBV7-5 is reported as a pseudogene. The CDR3 is made up of 15 amino acids. CDR3 bases: TGTGCCAGAAGCTTAAGGAGAGCGGGAGTCTACGAGCAGTACTTC. Translating it yields CARSLRRAGVYEQYF.

The chain recombines TRBV7-9 with TRBJ2-3; D is possibly TRBD2 (5 bases). Trimming shortened V by 4 bases and J by 0 bases, and 17 bases separated the two germline ends. Germline CDR1 SEHNR, CDR2 FQNEAQ (reference sequence). The CDR3 loop spans 17 amino acids. The CDR3 coding sequence is TGTGCCAGCAGCTCTTTCTCGACTACACTTAGCACAGATACGCAGTATTTT. It is translated as CASSSFSTTLSTDTQYF.

This clone was picked up a small number of times. The chain links TRBV5-3 to TRBJ1-2; 7 positions match TRBD1. Being an ORF, TRBV5-3 has a function that is uncertain. V lost 3 bases to trimming and J lost 1 base; unmatched junction nucleotides: 15. There are 18 residues in the CDR3. CDR3 in amino acids: CARSCTGTDLDFNYGYTF. The DNA of the CDR3 is TGTGCCAGAAGCTGTACCGGGACAGACCTGGACTTTAACTATGGCTACACCTTC.

This clone appeared once. The chain uses TRBV9 and TRBJ2-1; the D gene is possibly TRBD2 (5 bases). CDR1 and CDR2 (germline): SGDLS, YYNGEE. The CDR3 has 14 residues. Trimming took off 4 bases at V and 7 bases at J, with 15 bases between the two ends. The CDR3 coding sequence is TGTGCCAGCAGCCCTGGTTCCGGGGTAAATGAGCAGTTCTTC. It translates to CASSPGSGVNEQFF.

J is TRBJ2-3 and V is TRBV29-1; 11 bases match TRBD2. The germline V gene has CDR1 SQVTM and CDR2 ANQGSEA. V was clipped by 6 bases and J by 3 bases; unmatched bases: 5. The CDR3 sequence is 14 residues long. The chain's CDR3 is CSVYSGGGTDTQYF. The CDR3, as DNA: TGCAGCGTGTATAGCGGGGGGGGTACAGATACGCAGTATTTT.

The chain uses TRBV28 and TRBJ2-7; 7 bases fit TRBD2. Germline lookup yields CDR1 MDHEN and CDR2 SYDVKM. V shed 1 base, J shed 3 bases, and the junction held 6 bases outside the gene matches. This CDR3 is 15 amino acids long. CDR3 nucleotide sequence: TGTGCCAGCAGTTTATTGGGGACGGGAGGCTACGAGCAGTACTTC. Encoded protein: CASSLLGTGGYEQYF. Full variable domain (missing parts from reference TRBV28 and TRBJ2-7): DVKVTQSSRYLVKRTGEKVFLECVQDMDHENMFWYRQDPGLGLRLIYFSYDVKMKEKGDIPEGYSVSREKKERFSLILESASTNQTSMYLCASSLLGTGGYEQYFGPGTRLTVT.

This clone was found a few times. The chain combines TRBV7-2 with TRBJ1-5, with D perhaps TRBD1 (6 bases). Germline-derived CDR1 and CDR2 are SGHTA and FQGNSA. Trimming removed 7 bases from V and 4 bases from J, with 14 bases in between. The CDR3 is 14 residues long. In DNA form, the CDR3 reads TGTGCCAGCACCCTAGGGGGGGGAAATCAGCCCCAGCATTTT. Translated: CASTLGGGNQPQHF.